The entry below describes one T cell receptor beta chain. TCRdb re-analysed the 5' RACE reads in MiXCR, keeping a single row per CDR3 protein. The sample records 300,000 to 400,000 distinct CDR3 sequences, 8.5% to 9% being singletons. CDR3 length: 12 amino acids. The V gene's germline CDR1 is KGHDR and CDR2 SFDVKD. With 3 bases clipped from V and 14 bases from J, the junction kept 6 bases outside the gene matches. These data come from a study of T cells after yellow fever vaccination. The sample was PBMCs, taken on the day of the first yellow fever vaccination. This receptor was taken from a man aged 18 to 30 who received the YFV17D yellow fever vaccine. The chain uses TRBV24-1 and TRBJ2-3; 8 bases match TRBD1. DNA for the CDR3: TGTGCCACCAGTGATCTACAGGGGGTGCCGTATTTT. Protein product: CATSDLQGVPYF.